These T cell receptor beta chains were read from a single sample in a study of cytomegalovirus exposure and HLA in healthy donors. The data were produced by immunoSEQ multiplex PCR, yet TCRdb's version contains in-frame clones alone and is incomplete. The sample lists more than 100,000 clones; about 78% were seen once. The source material was PBMCs. These receptors were collected from a man over 45 in good health and CMV-seropositive. Each CDR3 is given without its conserved first and last residue. Only part of the rows carry a size: once, few, many, or a class if the clone is expanded.

clone size,V gene,J gene,CDR3 protein
-,TRBV7-9,TRBJ2-7,FSKQKAAYEQY
-,TRBV15,TRBJ1-1,ATSSDRGNTEAF
-,TRBV6-6,TRBJ2-3,ASSSAGLAGVDTQY
-,TRBV6-5,TRBJ2-5,ASSYSRTGVGETQY
-,TRBV4-2,TRBJ1-2,ASSQERDRVNGYT
-,TRBV5-6,TRBJ1-1,ASSWTARTGSGAF
once,TRBV13,TRBJ1-6,ASSLAGEGFPLH
-,TRBV18,TRBJ1-5,ASSLLGDNQPQH
-,TRBV18,TRBJ1-2,ASSPQGNYGYT
-,TRBV7-9,TRBJ1-1,ASSLVRAEAF
few,TRBV28,TRBJ2-7,ASSRGDRTTYEQY
few,TRBV5-1,TRBJ1-2,ASRPSWAGGRWDYGYT
-,TRBV9,TRBJ2-7,ASSVEAGESLEQY
-,TRBV5-1,TRBJ1-6,ASSLGGAYNSPLH
-,TRBV10-2,TRBJ2-1,ASSEKAGGPHEQF
-,TRBV11-3,TRBJ2-1,ASSLSQGFNNEQF
few,TRBV7-9,TRBJ2-1,ASSLGGVSSYNEQF
once,TRBV5-1,TRBJ1-1,ASSSQGNTEAF
-,TRBV14,TRBJ2-3,ASSQLSGSHLGDTQY
-,TRBV5-1,TRBJ1-2,ASSPGTNYGYT
-,TRBV4-3,TRBJ1-5,ASSQEFGSNQPQH
-,TRBV6-6,TRBJ1-1,ASSPPGAYMNTEAF
-,TRBV6-6,TRBJ2-1,ASSDSSGPDNEQF
few,TRBV6-6,TRBJ1-4,ASRERVRNEKLF
-,TRBV19,TRBJ2-5,ASSMKGLTPEAQY
-,TRBV6-1,TRBJ2-1,ASSWGGGEKEQF
-,TRBV7-8,TRBJ2-7,ASSLRQIPNEQY
-,TRBV19,TRBJ2-7,ASSITTGGAGSYEQY
-,TRBV4-2,TRBJ1-5,ASSLQGGEGNQPQH
-,TRBV6-1,TRBJ1-5,ATGGFLMSNQPQH
-,TRBV14,TRBJ1-1,ASSPSGALRGWAF
-,TRBV5-6,TRBJ2-2,ASSLRQNTGELF
-,TRBV4-1,TRBJ2-3,ASSQDLTSGRTTDTQY
-,TRBV11-3,TRBJ2-7,ASSPNQRDRIKQY
-,TRBV5-4,TRBJ2-1,ASSLETREQF
-,TRBV29-1,TRBJ1-2,SVGRGGEGYT
-,TRBV5-1,TRBJ2-5,ASSFLASMQTQY
few,TRBV2,TRBJ1-2,ASNPDRFYGYT
-,TRBV5-4,TRBJ1-1,ASSPLPPDTEAF
-,TRBV5-4,TRBJ2-1,ASSIDRGGEQF
-,TRBV5-1,TRBJ2-1,ANPGLAVLYNEQF
-,TRBV7-9,TRBJ1-2,ASSLRGLGYT
-,TRBV2,TRBJ1-2,ASGGQGVNGYT
few,TRBV19,TRBJ2-1,ASSPDRVGGDEQF
-,TRBV6-1,TRBJ2-3,ASSELGTFAADTQY
-,TRBV5-6,TRBJ2-5,ASSPETGYQETQY
-,TRBV9,TRBJ2-5,ASSVVSGAQETQY